This T cell receptor (beta chain) was identified in a study of PD-1 blockade in mismatch repair-deficient tumors. Here immunoSEQ multiplex PCR was the method, and the copy in TCRdb shows in-frame clones only, minus some. This sample has more than 95,000 clones, with around 87% found just once. Concerning this clone: Its antigen is unknown.

Points from the study as a whole: Rapid post-treatment expansion, then contraction, generally preceding radiologic response, marked tumor-resident clones.

The germline CDR1 and CDR2 sequences are LNHDA and SQIVND (reference sequence). This CDR3 contains 11 residues. The germline V and J ends were trimmed by 0 bases and 6 bases, with 3 bases remaining between them. TCRs were sequenced from a few patients responding to pembrolizumab. The source was peripheral blood, collected 44 weeks after starting pembrolizumab. This clonotype was sampled from an adult with mismatch repair-deficient cancer. The chain combines TRBV19 with TRBJ2-7; D is undetermined. Here the CDR3 DNA reads TGTGCCAGTAGTATAGAGAGCGAGCAGTACTTC. It encodes CASSIESEQYF. Together with reference TRBV19 and TRBJ2-7, the CDR3 gives the full variable domain: DGGITQSPKYLFRKEGQNVTLSCEQNLNHDAMYWYRQDPGQGLRLIYYSQIVNDFQKGDIAEGYSVSREKKESFPLTVTSAQKNPTAFYLCASSIESEQYFGPGTRLTVT.